This is a list of T cell receptor beta chains from one sample in a study of CD8 T cells in ankylosing spondylitis. In TCRdb, the 5' RACE reads were re-called with MiXCR into one record per CDR3 protein. The top ten clones hold approximately 20% of a sample with 220,000 or so distinct CDR3 sequences, over 9.5% of them seen once. Sample: blood, either unsorted or a sorted T cell fraction (not recorded which). These receptors were taken from a male donor with ankylosing spondylitis or in good health (not recorded which). Both conserved end residues are part of each CDR3. Each record gives: CDR3 length, V gene, J gene, D gene, clone size, CDR3 DNA, CDR3 protein. A D gene is named only where the DNA matches it firmly. For some rows the clone size is stated as once, few or many, or as a class when expanded; others skip it.

>16|TRBV11-2|TRBJ2-5|TRBD2|few
TGTGCCAGCAGCTTAGCCAGCGGGGGGGCCCAAGAGACCCAGTACTTC
CASSLASGGAQETQYF
>16|TRBV28|TRBJ2-3|TRBD2|many
TGTGCCAGCAGTTTAGCGGCTAGCGGGGGGTCAGATACGCAGTATTTT
CASSLAASGGSDTQYF
>13|TRBV24-1|TRBJ2-1|NA|NA
TGTGCCAGCCGGGGCCCTGAATACAATGAGCAGTTCTTC
CASRGPEYNEQFF
>13|TRBV20-1|TRBJ2-3|TRBD2|NA
TGCAGTGCTCCAATAGCGGGGGAGGATACGCAGTATTTT
CSAPIAGEDTQYF
>15|TRBV5-1|TRBJ2-2|NA|once
TGCGCCAGCATGGGGGGGGCGCTGGACACCGGGGAGCTGTTTTTT
CASMGGALDTGELFF
>13|TRBV9|TRBJ2-5|NA|NA
TGTGCCAGCAGCCCCGGGGGCTGGGAGACCCAGTACTTC
CASSPGGWETQYF
>15|TRBV15|TRBJ2-7|NA|few
TGTGCCACCAGCAGCCAATTGGAGGGCCCCTACGAGCAGTACTTC
CATSSQLEGPYEQYF
>14|TRBV5-6|TRBJ1-4|NA|few
TGTGCCAGCAGCTTGGATGGGCGGAGGGAAAAACTGTTTTTT
CASSLDGRREKLFF
>13|TRBV11-2|TRBJ1-6|NA|many
TGTGCCAGCGAGGAATTTGATAATTCACCCCTCCACTTT
CASEEFDNSPLHF
>14|TRBV4-2|TRBJ2-6|NA|NA
TGTGCCAGCAGCCAAGCTCTTGGGGCCAACGTCCTGACTTTC
CASSQALGANVLTF
>14|TRBV3-1|TRBJ2-7|TRBD1|NA
TGTGCCAGCAGCCGTGGACAGGGGGTCTACGAGCAGTACTTC
CASSRGQGVYEQYF
>14|TRBV7-3|TRBJ2-3|TRBD1|many
TGTGCCAGCAGCCATGACAGGGCAATGGGTACGCAGTATTTT
CASSHDRAMGTQYF
>17|TRBV6-1|TRBJ2-5|TRBD2|many
TGTGCCAGCAGTCGAAAGAAGGGGACTAGCGGGCAAGAGACCCAGTACTTC
CASSRKKGTSGQETQYF
>14|TRBV12-3/TRBV12-4|TRBJ2-7|NA|many
TGTGCCAGCAGTTTAAAAGGACGGAACTACGAGCAGTACTTC
CASSLKGRNYEQYF
>14|TRBV25-1|TRBJ2-2|NA|NA
TGTGCCAGCAGTGTACACGGAAACACCGGGGAGCTGTTTTTT
CASSVHGNTGELFF